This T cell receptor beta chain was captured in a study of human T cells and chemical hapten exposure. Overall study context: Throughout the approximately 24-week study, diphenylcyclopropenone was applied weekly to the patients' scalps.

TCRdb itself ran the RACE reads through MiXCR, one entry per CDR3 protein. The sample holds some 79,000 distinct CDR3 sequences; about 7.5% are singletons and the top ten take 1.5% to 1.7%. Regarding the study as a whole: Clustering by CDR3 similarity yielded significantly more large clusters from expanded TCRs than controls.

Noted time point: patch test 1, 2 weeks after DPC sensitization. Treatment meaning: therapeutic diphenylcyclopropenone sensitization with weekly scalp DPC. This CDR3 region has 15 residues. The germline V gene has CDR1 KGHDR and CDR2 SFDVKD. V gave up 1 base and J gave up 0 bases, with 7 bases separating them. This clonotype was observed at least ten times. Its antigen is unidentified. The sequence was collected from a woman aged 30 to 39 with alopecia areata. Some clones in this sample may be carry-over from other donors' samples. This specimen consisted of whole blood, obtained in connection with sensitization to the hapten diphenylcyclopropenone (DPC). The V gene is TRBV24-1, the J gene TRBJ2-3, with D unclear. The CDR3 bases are TGTGCCACCAGTGATTTAAGTGGGAGCACAGATACGCAGTATTTT. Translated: CATSDLSGSTDTQYF.